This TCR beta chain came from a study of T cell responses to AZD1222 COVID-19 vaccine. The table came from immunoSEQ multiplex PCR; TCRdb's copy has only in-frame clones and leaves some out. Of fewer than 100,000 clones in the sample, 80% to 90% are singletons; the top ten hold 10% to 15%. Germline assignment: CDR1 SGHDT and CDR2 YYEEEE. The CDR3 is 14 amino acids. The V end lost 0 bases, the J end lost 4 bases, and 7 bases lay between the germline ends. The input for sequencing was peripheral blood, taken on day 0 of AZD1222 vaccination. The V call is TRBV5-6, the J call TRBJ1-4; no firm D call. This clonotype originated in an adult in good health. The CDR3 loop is CASSLGDFNEKLFF. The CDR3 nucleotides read TGTGCCAGCAGCTTGGGAGACTTTAATGAAAAACTGTTTTTT.